The T cell receptor (beta chain) under discussion was sequenced for a study of control samples from healthy donors and cancer patients. Repertoires were generated with immunoSEQ multiplex PCR, while TCRdb's copy carries only in-frame clones and drops some. The table records under 90,000 clones, roughly 92% of them present only once. This receptor was taken from a woman aged 55-69 years in good health. The sample was blood.

The CDR3 sequence: CASSGGGNVYNEQFF. CDR3 coding DNA: TGTGCCAGCTCGGGTGGGGGGAATGTCTACAATGAGCAGTTCTTC. The chain links TRBV9 to TRBJ2-1; D may be TRBD2 (6 bases). The CDR3 length is 15 residues. Germline V gives CDR1 SGDLS, CDR2 YYNGEE. V was clipped by 7 bases and J by 3 bases, with 17 bases between them.